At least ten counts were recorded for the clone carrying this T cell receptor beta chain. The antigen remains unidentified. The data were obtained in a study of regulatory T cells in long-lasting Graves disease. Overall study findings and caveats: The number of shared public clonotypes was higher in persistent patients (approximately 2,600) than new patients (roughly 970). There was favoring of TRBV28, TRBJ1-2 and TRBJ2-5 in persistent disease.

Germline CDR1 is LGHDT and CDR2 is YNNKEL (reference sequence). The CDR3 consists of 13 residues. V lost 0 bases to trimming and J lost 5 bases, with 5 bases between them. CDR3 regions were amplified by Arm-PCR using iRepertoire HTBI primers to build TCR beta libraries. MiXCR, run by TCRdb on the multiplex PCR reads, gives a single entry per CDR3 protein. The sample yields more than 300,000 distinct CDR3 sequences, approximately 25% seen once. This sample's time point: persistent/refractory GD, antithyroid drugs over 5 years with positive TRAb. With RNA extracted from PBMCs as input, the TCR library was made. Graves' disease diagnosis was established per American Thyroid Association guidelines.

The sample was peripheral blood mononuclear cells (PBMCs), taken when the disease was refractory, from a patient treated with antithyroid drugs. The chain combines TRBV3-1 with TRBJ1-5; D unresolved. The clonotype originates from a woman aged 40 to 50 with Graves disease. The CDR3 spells CASSQDRDQPQHF. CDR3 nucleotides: TGTGCCAGCAGCCAAGATCGGGATCAGCCCCAGCATTTT.